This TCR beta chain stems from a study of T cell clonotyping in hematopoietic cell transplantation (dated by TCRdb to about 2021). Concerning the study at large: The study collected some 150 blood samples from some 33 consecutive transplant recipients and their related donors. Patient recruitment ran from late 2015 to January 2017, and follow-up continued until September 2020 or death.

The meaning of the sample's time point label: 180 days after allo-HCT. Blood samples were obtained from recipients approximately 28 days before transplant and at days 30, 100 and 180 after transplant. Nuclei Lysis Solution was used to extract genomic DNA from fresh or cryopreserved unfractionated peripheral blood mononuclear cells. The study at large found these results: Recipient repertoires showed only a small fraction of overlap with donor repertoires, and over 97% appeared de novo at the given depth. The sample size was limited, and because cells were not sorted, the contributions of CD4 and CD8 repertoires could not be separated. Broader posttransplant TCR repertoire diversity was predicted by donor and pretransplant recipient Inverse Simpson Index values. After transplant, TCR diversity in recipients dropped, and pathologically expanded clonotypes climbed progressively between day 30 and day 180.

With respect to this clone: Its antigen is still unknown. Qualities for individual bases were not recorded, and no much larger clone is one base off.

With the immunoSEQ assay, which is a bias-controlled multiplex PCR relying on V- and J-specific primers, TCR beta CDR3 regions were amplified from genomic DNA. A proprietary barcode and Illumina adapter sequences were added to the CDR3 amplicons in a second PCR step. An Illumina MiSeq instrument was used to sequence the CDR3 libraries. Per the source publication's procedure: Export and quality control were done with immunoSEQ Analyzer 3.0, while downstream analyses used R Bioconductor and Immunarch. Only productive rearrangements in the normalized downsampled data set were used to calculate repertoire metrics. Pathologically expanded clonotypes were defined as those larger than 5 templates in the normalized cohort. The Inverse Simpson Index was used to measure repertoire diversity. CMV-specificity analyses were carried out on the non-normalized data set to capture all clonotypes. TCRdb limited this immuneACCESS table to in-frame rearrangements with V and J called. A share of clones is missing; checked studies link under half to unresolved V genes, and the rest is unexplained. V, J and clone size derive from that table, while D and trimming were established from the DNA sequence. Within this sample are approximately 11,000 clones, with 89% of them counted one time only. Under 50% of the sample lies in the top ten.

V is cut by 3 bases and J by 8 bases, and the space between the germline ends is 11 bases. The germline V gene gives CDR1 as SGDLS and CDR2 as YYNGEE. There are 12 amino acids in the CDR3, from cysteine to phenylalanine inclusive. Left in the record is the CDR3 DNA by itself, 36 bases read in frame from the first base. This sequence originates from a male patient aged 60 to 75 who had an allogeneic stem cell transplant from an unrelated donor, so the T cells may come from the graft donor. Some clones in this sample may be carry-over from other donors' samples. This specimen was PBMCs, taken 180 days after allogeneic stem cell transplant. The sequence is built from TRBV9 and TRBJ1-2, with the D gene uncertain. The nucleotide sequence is TGTGCCAGCAGCGCGGGAGTCCGCGGCTACACCTTC. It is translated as CASSAGVRGYTF.